Listed below are T cell receptor beta chains from one sample, sequenced in a study of human T cells and chemical hapten exposure. A single record per CDR3 protein comes from TCRdb applying MiXCR to the RACE reads. This table holds some 120,000 distinct CDR3 sequences, about 12% found once. Here the sequenced sample was whole blood, taken in connection with sensitization to the hapten diphenylcyclopropenone (DPC). The receptors stem from a woman aged 45-59 years with alopecia areata. Some clones in this sample may be carry-over from other donors' samples. Each CDR3 is given with its conserved first and last residue. The D gene is left open where the match is weak. Clone size is stated in some rows and not others, as once, few, many or a class when expanded.

cdr3_aa: CASSLLGVYEQYF
cdr3_nt: TGTGCCAGCAGCTTATTGGGGGTCTACGAGCAGTACTTC
d_call: -
v_call: TRBV7-9
j_call: TRBJ2-7
clone_size: -

cdr3_aa: CASSQDRGRVGGYTF
cdr3_nt: TGCGCCAGCAGCCAAGATCGAGGTCGGGTCGGGGGCTACACCTTC
d_call: -
v_call: TRBV4-3
j_call: TRBJ1-2
clone_size: -

cdr3_aa: CASSLGNTQETQYF
cdr3_nt: TGCGCCAGCAGCTTAGGGAACACCCAAGAGACCCAGTACTTC
d_call: -
v_call: TRBV5-1
j_call: TRBJ2-5
clone_size: -

cdr3_aa: CASSQEGASTDTQYF
cdr3_nt: TGTGCCAGCAGCCAAGAGGGGGCTAGCACAGATACGCAGTATTTT
d_call: -
v_call: TRBV14
j_call: TRBJ2-3
clone_size: -

cdr3_aa: CASSLRDRVRNTGELFF
cdr3_nt: TGTGCCAGCAGTTTACGGGACAGGGTTAGAAACACCGGGGAGCTGTTTTTT
d_call: TRBD1
v_call: TRBV12-3/TRBV12-4
j_call: TRBJ2-2
clone_size: many

cdr3_aa: CASSYGRVNEQFF
cdr3_nt: TGTGCCAGCAGTTACGGCAGGGTAAATGAGCAGTTCTTC
d_call: -
v_call: TRBV6-5
j_call: TRBJ2-1
clone_size: -

cdr3_aa: CASSLRAYGYTF
cdr3_nt: TGTGCCAGCAGCCTCCGGGCTTATGGCTACACCTTC
d_call: -
v_call: TRBV5-5
j_call: TRBJ1-2
clone_size: many

cdr3_aa: CASSFATGASLLFF
cdr3_nt: TGTGCCAGCAGCTTCGCGACAGGGGCTTCTTTGCTGTTTTTT
d_call: TRBD1
v_call: TRBV7-9
j_call: TRBJ1-4
clone_size: few

cdr3_aa: CASSQTGRGPNQPQHF
cdr3_nt: TGTGCCAGCAGCCAAACAGGGAGAGGGCCTAATCAGCCCCAGCATTTT
d_call: -
v_call: TRBV7-2
j_call: TRBJ1-5
clone_size: -

cdr3_aa: CASSFGRGHFGTGELFF
cdr3_nt: TGTGCCAGCAGCTTTGGCAGGGGGCATTTCGGCACCGGGGAGCTGTTTTTT
d_call: TRBD1
v_call: TRBV11-2
j_call: TRBJ2-2
clone_size: -

cdr3_aa: CSVDGGPNQPQHF
cdr3_nt: TGCAGCGTTGATGGGGGGCCAAATCAGCCCCAGCATTTT
d_call: -
v_call: TRBV29-1
j_call: TRBJ1-5
clone_size: many

cdr3_aa: CSAPRLAPNTGELFF
cdr3_nt: TGCAGTGCCCCTAGACTAGCTCCCAACACCGGGGAGCTGTTTTTT
d_call: TRBD2
v_call: TRBV20-1
j_call: TRBJ2-2
clone_size: many

cdr3_aa: CASSPRQGRETQYF
cdr3_nt: TGTGCCAGCAGCCCCAGACAGGGGAGAGAGACCCAGTACTTC
d_call: TRBD1
v_call: TRBV14
j_call: TRBJ2-5
clone_size: many

cdr3_aa: CASSQDVGGIQYF
cdr3_nt: TGCGCCAGCAGCCAAGACGTGGGGGGCATCCAGTACTTC
d_call: -
v_call: TRBV4-3
j_call: TRBJ2-7
clone_size: few

cdr3_aa: CASSEPGTGLYEQYF
cdr3_nt: TGTGCCAGCAGTGAGCCCGGGACAGGGCTCTACGAGCAGTACTTC
d_call: TRBD1
v_call: TRBV28
j_call: TRBJ2-7
clone_size: few

cdr3_aa: CASSDSGAVNTEAFF
cdr3_nt: TGTGCCAGCTCAGACTCAGGGGCTGTGAACACTGAAGCTTTCTTT
d_call: -
v_call: TRBV18
j_call: TRBJ1-1
clone_size: few